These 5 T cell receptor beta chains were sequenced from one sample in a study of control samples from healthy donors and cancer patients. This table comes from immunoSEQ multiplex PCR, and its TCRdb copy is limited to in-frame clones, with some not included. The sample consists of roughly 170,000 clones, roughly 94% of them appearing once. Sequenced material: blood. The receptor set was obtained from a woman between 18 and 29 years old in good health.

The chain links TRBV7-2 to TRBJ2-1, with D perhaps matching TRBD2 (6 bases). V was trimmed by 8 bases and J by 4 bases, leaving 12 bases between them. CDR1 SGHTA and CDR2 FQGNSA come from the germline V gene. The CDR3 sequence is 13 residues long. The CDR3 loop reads CASAGGLYNEQFF. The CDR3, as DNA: TGTGCCAGCGCCGGGGGATTATACAATGAGCAGTTCTTC.

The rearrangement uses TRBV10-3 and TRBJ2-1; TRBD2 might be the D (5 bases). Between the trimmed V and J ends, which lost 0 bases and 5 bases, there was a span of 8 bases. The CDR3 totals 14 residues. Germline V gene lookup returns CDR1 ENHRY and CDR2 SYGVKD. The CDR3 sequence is CAISESREHNEQFF. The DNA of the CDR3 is TGTGCCATCAGTGAGTCCCGGGAACACAATGAGCAGTTCTTC.

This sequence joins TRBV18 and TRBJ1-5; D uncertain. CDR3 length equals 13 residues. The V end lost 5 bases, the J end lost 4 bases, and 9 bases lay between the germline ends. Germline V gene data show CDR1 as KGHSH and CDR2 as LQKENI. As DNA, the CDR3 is TGTGCCAGCTCATCGCGGGGAAATCAGCCCCAGCATTTT. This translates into CASSSRGNQPQHF.

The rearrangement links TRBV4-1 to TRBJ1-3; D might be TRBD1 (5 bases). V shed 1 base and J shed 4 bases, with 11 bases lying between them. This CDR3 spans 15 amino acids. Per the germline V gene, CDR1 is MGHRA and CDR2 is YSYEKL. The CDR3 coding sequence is TGCGCCAGCAGCCAAGGTGGGGCTGGAGGAAACACCATATATTTT. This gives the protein CASSQGGAGGNTIYF.

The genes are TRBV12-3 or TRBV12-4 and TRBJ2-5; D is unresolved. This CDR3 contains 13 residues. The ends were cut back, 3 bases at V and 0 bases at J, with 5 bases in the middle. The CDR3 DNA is TGTGCCAGCAGTTTGAACGACCAAGAGACCCAGTACTTC. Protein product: CASSLNDQETQYF.